Shown below are 9 T cell receptor beta chains from a single sample sequenced in a study of blood T cells in healthy people across ages. The second PCR ran about 6 to 11 cycles with a sample-barcoded 5' primer and J-beta primers. One entry per CDR3 protein, called by TCRdb with MiXCR from the 5' RACE reads. Of over 1,500,000 distinct CDR3 sequences listed, approximately 40% are singletons. What was sequenced was blood. All receptors derive from a human donor in good health.

This chain uses TRBV4-2 with TRBJ1-1, with 8 bases fitting TRBD1. The CDR3 has 15 residues. Germline CDR1 and CDR2: LGHNA and YNFKEQ. J lost 8 bases, V lost 0 bases, and 8 bases had no gene match. The CDR3 nucleotides read TGTGCCAGCAGCCAAGATCCCGCAGGGGGCATCGAAGCTTTCTTT. It is translated as CASSQDPAGGIEAFF.

J is TRBJ2-1 and V is TRBV7-9; 8 positions match TRBD2. The CDR3 spans 15 residues. J was trimmed by 8 bases and V by 7 bases; bases with no gene match: 13. Germline-derived CDR1 and CDR2 are SEHNR and FQNEAQ (reference sequence). DNA of the CDR3: TGTGCCAGCATCCATGGTCCTAGCGGGTCCCATGAGCAGTTCTTC. This translates into CASIHGPSGSHEQFF.

The CDR3 region has the DNA TGTGCCAGCAGCCCCTATGGGGGAGCTAACTATGGCTACACCTTC. Amino acid sequence: CASSPYGGANYGYTF. This rearrangement joins TRBV7-3 to TRBJ1-2, with a tentative D call TRBD1 (5 bases). CDR3 size: 15 residues. V was trimmed by 5 bases and J by 0 bases, leaving 13 bases between them. Germline CDR1 SGHTA, CDR2 FQGTGA. Looking up the rest from reference TRBV7-3 and TRBJ1-2 gives the full variable domain: GAGVSQTPSNKVTEKGKYVELRCDPISGHTALYWYRQSLGQGPEFLIYFQGTGAADDSGLPNDRFFAVRPEGSVSTLKIQRTERGDSAVYLCASSPYGGANYGYTFGSGTRLTVV.

This clonotype was detected many times. The chain uses TRBV29-1 and TRBJ2-3; 7 bases line up with TRBD1. The germline gives CDR1 SQVTM, CDR2 ANQGSEA. Trimming took 7 bases from V and 4 from J; bases not matched to a gene: 11. The CDR3 length is 14 residues. CDR3: CSAGQQGSADTQYF. The CDR3 coding sequence is TGCAGCGCGGGACAGCAGGGATCCGCAGATACGCAGTATTTT.

The chain employs TRBV15 and TRBJ2-1; TRBD2 matches at 12 bases. Germline trimming cut 1 base from V and 7 bases from J; bases unmatched to any gene: 5. CDR3 size: 16 residues. The germline CDR1 and CDR2 sequences are LNHNV and YYDKDF (reference sequence). CDR3 sequence: CATSRGWTSGENEQFF. CDR3 in DNA: TGTGCCACCAGCAGAGGGTGGACTAGCGGGGAAAATGAGCAGTTCTTC.

The genes are TRBV6-1 and TRBJ2-3; no firm D call. Germline CDR1 is MNHNS and CDR2 is SASEGT. V lost 1 base and J 3 bases, leaving 8 bases between the germline ends. The CDR3 consists of 14 residues. CDR3 nucleotide sequence: TGTGCCAGCAGTGAAGTTTTTGGGACAGATACGCAGTATTTT. Translating gives CASSEVFGTDTQYF.

The chain carries TRBV12-3 or TRBV12-4 and TRBJ2-5; D is uncertain. This CDR3 region has 13 residues. With 6 bases removed from V and 5 bases from J, the gap between germline ends came to 13 bases. The DNA for the CDR3 is TGTGCCAGCAGCCCAGTGGGTGCGGAGACCCAGTACTTC. This encodes CASSPVGAETQYF.

J is TRBJ2-3 and V is TRBV7-2; 7 nucleotides match TRBD1. J was trimmed by 3 bases and V by 1 base; bases with no gene match: 4. Germline loops: CDR1 SGHTA, CDR2 FQGNSA. The CDR3 is 15 residues long. CDR3 region: CASSLGQGKTDTQYF. CDR3 DNA sequence: TGTGCCAGCAGCTTAGGACAGGGTAAAACAGATACGCAGTATTTT. Full variable domain (missing parts from reference TRBV7-2 and TRBJ2-3): GAGVSQSPSNKVTEKGKDVELRCDPISGHTALYWYRQSLGQGLEFLIYFQGNSAPDKSGLPSDRFSAERTGGSVSTLTIQRTQQEDSAVYLCASSLGQGKTDTQYFGPGTRLTVL.

The CDR3 sequence: CSARMSGGSSYEQYF. The CDR3, as DNA: TGCAGTGCTAGAATGAGTGGGGGGAGCTCCTACGAGCAGTACTTC. The J gene is TRBJ2-7, the V gene TRBV20-1; the D gene is possibly TRBD2 (6 bases). V lost 2 bases to trimming and J lost 0 bases, with 14 bases between them. CDR1 is DFQATT and CDR2 is SNEGSKA in the germline V gene (reference sequence). This CDR3 is built from 15 residues.